Listed here is a single T cell receptor (beta chain). The data originate from a study of T cell changes during pregnancy in multiple sclerosis. Clones were sequenced by immunoSEQ multiplex PCR, and TCRdb holds only the in-frame ones, with some missing. The table records some 97,000 clones, about nine tenths of them present only once. The CDR3 covers 13 residues. Looked up from germline, CDR1 is SGDLS and CDR2 is YYNGEE. The V and J ends lost 3 bases and 4 bases respectively, with 10 bases between them. Sequencing was performed on peripheral blood, taken after pregnancy. The rearrangement links TRBV9 to TRBJ2-5; D is ambiguous. The source is a female donor with multiple sclerosis, enrolled in a pregnancy study. This chain's CDR3 is CASSEPAGETQYF. DNA of the CDR3: TGTGCCAGCAGCGAACCCGCCGGAGAGACCCAGTACTTC.